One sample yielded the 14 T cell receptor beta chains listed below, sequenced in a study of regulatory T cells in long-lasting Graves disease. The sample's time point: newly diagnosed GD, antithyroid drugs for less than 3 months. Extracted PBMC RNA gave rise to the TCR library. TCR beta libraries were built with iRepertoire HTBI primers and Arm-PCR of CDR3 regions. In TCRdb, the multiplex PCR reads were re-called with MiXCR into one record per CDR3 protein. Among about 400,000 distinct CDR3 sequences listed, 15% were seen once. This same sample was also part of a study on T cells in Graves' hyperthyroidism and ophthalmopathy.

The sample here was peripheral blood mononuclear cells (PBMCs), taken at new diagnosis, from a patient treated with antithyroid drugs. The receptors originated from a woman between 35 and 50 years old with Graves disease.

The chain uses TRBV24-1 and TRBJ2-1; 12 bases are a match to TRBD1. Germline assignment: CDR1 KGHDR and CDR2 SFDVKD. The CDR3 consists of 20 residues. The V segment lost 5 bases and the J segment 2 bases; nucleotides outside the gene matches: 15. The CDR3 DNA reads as TGTGCCACCAGTGCCGCCTCCGGGACAGGGGGCGGGAATACCTACAATGAGCAGTTCTTC. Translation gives CATSAASGTGGGNTYNEQFF.

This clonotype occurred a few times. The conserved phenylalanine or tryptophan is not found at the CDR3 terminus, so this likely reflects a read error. DNA of the CDR3: TGCGCCAGCAGCTTGGACAGGGAGAGGAACACTGAAGCTTTCTCT. It translates to CASSLDRERNTEAFS. This chain links TRBV5-1 with TRBJ1-1, with a weak D call TRBD1 (6 bases). CDR3 length: 15 residues. Trimming took off 0 bases at V and 1 base at J, with 10 bases between the two ends. Germline V lookup: CDR1 SGHRS, CDR2 YFSETQ.

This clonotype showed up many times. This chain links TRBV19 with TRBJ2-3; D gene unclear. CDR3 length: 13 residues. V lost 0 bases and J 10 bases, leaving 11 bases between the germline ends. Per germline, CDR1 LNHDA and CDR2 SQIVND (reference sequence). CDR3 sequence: CASSIDPGQAQYF. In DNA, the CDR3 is TGTGCCAGTAGTATAGATCCTGGTCAGGCGCAGTATTTT.

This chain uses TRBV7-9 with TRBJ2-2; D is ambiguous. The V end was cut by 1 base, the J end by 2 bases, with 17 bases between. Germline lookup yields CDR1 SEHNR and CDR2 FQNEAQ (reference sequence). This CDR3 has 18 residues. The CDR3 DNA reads TGTGCCAGCAGCTTAGGGCTGACCCGCTCCAAAAACACCGGGGAGCTGTTTTTT. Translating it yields CASSLGLTRSKNTGELFF. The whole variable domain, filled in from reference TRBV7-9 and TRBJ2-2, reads DTGVSQNPRHKITKRGQNVTFRCDPISEHNRLYWYRQTLGQGPEFLTYFQNEAQLEKSRLLSDRFSAERPKGSFSTLEIQRTEQGDSAMYLCASSLGLTRSKNTGELFFGEGSRLTVL.

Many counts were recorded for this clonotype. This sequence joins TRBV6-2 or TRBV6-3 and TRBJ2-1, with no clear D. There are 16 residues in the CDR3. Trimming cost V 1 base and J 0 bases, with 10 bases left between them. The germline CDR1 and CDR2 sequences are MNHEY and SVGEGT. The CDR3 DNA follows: TGTGCCAGCAGTTACTTAGGCGAACACTCCTACAATGAGCAGTTCTTC. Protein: CASSYLGEHSYNEQFF.

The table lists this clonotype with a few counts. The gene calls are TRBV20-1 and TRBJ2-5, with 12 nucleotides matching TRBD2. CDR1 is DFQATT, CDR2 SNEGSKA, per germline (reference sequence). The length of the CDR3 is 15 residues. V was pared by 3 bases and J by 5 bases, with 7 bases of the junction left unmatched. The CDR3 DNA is TGCAGTGCTAGGCTAGCGGGAGGGCCGGAGGAGACCCAGTACTTC. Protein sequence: CSARLAGGPEETQYF.

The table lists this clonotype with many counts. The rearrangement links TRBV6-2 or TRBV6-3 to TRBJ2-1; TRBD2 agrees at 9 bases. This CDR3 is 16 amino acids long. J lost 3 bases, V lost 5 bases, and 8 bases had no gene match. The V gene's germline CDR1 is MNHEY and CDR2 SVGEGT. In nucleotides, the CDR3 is TGTGCCAGCAGTCCAGCCGCGACTAGCGGCTACAATGAGCAGTTCTTC. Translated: CASSPAATSGYNEQFF.

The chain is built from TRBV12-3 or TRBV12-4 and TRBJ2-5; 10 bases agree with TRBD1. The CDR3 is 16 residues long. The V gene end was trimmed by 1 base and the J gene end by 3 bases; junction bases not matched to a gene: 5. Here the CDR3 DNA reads TGTGCCAGCAGTTTAGGGACAGGGGGGGGGGAAGAGACCCAGTACTTC. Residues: CASSLGTGGGEETQYF.

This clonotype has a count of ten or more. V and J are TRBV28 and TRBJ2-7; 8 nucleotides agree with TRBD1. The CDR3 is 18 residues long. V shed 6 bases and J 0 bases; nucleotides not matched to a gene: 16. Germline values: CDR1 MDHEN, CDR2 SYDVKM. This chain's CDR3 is CASRLTFGQGELSYEQYF. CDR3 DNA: TGTGCCAGCAGGCTCACTTTTGGACAGGGAGAACTCTCCTACGAGCAGTACTTC. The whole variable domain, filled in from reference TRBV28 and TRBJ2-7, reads DVKVTQSSRYLVKRTGEKVFLECVQDMDHENMFWYRQDPGLGLRLIYFSYDVKMKEKGDIPEGYSVSREKKERFSLILESASTNQTSMYLCASRLTFGQGELSYEQYFGPGTRLTVT.

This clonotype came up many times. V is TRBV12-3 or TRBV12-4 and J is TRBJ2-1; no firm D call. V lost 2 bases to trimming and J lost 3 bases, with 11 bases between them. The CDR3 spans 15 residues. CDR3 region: CASSLPEGLYNEQFF. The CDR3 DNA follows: TGTGCCAGCAGTTTACCTGAAGGGCTCTACAATGAGCAGTTCTTC.

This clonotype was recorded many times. The CDR3 spells CASSSVAGGLNEQFF. The CDR3 region has the DNA TGTGCCAGCAGTTCAGTAGCGGGAGGGCTCAATGAGCAGTTCTTC. The chain is built from TRBV28 and TRBJ2-1; TRBD2 aligns across 11 bases. Unmatched junction bases numbered 5, after V lost 4 bases and J lost 6 bases. The CDR3 contains 15 residues. The germline V gene encodes CDR1 MDHEN and CDR2 SYDVKM.

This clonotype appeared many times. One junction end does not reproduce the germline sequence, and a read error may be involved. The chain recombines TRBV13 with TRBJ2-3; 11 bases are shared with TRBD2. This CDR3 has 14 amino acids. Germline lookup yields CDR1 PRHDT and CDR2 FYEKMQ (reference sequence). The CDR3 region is CASSSGTSGLSSSF. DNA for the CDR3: TGTGCCAGCAGCTCAGGGACTAGCGGACTGTCTTCGAGCTTT.

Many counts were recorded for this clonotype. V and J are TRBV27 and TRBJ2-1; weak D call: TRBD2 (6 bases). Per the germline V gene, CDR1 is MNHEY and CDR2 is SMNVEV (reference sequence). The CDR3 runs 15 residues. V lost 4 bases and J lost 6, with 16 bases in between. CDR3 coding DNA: TGTGCCAGCAGTTCAGACACCTTGCGGGGCAATGAGCAGTTCTTC. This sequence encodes CASSSDTLRGNEQFF.

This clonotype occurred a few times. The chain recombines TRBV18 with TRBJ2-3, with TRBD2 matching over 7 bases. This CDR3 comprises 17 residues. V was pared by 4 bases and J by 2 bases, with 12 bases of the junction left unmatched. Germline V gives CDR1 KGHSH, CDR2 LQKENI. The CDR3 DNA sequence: TGTGCCAGCTCACAACGACTAGCCCGGACCGACACAGATACGCAGTATTTT. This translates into CASSQRLARTDTDTQYF.